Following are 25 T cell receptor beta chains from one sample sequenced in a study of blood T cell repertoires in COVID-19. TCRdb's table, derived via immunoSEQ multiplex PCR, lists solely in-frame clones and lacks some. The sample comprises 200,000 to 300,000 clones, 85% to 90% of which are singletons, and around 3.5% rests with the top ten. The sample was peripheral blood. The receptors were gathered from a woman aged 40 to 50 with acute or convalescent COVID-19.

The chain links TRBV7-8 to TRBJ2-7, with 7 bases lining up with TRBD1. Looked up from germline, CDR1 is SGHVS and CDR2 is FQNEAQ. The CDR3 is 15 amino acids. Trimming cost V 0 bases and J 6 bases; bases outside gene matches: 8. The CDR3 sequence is CASSLAGGKLVEQYV. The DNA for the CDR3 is TGTGCCAGCAGCTTAGCAGGGGGCAAATTGGTCGAGCAGTACGTC.

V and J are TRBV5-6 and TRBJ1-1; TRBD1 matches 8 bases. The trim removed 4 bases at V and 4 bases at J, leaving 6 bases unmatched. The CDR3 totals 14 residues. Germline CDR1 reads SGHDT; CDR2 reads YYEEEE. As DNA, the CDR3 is TGTGCCAGCAGCGCCCGGACAGGGAGCACTGAAGCTTTCTTT. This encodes CASSARTGSTEAFF.

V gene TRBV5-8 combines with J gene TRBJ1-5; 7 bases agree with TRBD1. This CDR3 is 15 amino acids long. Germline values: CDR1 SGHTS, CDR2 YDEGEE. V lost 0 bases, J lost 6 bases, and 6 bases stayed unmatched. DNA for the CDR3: TGTGCCAGCAGCTTGGGGACAGGAGGGGGTCAGCCCCAGCATTTT. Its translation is CASSLGTGGGQPQHF.

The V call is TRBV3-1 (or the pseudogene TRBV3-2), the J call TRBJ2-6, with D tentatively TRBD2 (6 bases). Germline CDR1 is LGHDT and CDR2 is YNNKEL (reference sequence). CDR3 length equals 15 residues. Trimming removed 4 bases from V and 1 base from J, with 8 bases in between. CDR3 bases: TGTGCCAGCAGCCCTCGGGGGTCTGGGGCCAACGTCCTGACTTTC. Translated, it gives CASSPRGSGANVLTF.

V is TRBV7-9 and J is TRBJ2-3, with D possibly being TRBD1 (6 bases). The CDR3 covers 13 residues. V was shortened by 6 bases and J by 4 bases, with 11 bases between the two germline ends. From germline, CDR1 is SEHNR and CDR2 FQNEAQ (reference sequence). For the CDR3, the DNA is TGTGCCAGCAGAAACCCAGGGGCAGATACGCAGTATTTT. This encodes CASRNPGADTQYF.

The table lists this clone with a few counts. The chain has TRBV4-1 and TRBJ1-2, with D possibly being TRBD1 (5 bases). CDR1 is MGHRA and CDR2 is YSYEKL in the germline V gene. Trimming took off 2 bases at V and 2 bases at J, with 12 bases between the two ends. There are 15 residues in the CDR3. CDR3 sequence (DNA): TGCGCCAGCAGCCAACTGATTGGGGCCAACTATGGCTACACCTTC. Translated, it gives CASSQLIGANYGYTF.

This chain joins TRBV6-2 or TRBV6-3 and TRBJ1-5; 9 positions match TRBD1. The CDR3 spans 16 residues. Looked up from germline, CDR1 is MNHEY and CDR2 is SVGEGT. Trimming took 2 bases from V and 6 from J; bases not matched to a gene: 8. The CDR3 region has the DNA TGTGCCAGCAGTTACGAAACATACAGGGGGCTTCAGCCCCAGCATTTT. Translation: CASSYETYRGLQPQHF.

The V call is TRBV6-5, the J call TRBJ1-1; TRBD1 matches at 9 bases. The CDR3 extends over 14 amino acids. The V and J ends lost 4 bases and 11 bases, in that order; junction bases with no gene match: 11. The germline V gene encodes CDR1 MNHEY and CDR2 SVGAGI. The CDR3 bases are TGTGCCAGCAGTTCCCGGGACAGGGAGTTGGTTGCTTTCTTT. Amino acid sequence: CASSSRDRELVAFF.

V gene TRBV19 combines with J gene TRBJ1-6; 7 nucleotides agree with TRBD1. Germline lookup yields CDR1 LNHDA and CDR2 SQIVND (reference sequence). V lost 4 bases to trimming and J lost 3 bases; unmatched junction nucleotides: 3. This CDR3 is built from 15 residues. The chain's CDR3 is CASSKQGNYNSPLHF. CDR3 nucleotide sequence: TGTGCCAGTAGTAAACAGGGGAACTATAATTCACCCCTCCACTTT.

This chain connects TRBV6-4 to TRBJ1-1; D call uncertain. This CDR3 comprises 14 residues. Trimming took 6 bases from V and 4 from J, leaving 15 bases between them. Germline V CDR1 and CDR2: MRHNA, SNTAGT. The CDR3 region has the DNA TGTGCCAGCAGCACTAACGGGGTAACCACTGAAGCTTTCTTT. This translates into CASSTNGVTTEAFF.

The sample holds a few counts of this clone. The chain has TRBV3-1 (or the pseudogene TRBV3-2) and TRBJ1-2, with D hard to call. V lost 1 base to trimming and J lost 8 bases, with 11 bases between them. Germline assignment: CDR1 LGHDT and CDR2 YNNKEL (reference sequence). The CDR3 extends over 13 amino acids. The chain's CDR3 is CASSQGEFGGYTF. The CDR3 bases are TGTGCCAGCAGCCAAGGGGAGTTTGGAGGCTACACCTTC.

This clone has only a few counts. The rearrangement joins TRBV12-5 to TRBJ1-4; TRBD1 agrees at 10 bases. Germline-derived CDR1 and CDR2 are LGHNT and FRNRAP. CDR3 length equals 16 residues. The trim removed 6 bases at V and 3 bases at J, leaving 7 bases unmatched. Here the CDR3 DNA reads TGTGCTAGTGGCTCCGGGACAGGGGTTTCTAATGAAAAACTGTTTTTT. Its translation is CASGSGTGVSNEKLFF.

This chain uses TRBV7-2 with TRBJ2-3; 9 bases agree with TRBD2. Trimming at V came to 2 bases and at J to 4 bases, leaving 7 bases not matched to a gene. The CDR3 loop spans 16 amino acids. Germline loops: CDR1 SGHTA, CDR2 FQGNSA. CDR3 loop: CASSLLGGGAPDTQYF. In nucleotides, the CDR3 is TGTGCCAGCAGCTTATTGGGCGGGGGGGCCCCAGATACGCAGTATTTT. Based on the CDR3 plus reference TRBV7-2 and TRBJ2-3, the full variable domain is GAGVSQSPSNKVTEKGKDVELRCDPISGHTALYWYRQSLGQGLEFLIYFQGNSAPDKSGLPSDRFSAERTGGSVSTLTIQRTQQEDSAVYLCASSLLGGGAPDTQYFGPGTRLTVL.

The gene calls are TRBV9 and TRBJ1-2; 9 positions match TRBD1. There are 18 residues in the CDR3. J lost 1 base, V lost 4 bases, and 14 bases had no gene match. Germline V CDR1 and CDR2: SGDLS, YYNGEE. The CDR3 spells CASSRLQGYRGLNYGYTF. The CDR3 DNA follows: TGTGCCAGCAGCCGCCTCCAGGGTTACAGGGGGCTTAACTATGGCTACACCTTC. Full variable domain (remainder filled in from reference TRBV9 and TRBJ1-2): DSGVTQTPKHLITATGQRVTLRCSPRSGDLSVYWYQQSLDQGLQFLIQYYNGEERAKGNILERFSAQQFPDLHSELNLSSLELGDSALYFCASSRLQGYRGLNYGYTFGSGTRLTVV.

CDR3 DNA: TGTGCCTCGACAGAGGTCCGAAACACCATATATTTT. Translating it yields CASTEVRNTIYF. The V gene is TRBV12-3 or TRBV12-4, the J gene TRBJ1-3; tentative D call: TRBD1 (5 bases). V was pared by 11 bases and J by 5 bases, with 13 bases between. The CDR3 runs 12 residues.

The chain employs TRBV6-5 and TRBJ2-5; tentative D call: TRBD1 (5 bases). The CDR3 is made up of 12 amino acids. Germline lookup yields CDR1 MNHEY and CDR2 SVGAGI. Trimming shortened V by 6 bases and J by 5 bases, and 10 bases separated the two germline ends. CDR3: CASRDNGETQYF. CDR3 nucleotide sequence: TGTGCCAGCAGGGACAACGGGGAGACCCAGTACTTC.

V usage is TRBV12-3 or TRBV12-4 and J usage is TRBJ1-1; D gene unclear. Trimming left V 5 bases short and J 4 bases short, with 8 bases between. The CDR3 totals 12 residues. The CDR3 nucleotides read TGTGCCAGCAGTCCCGTCGGCACTGAAGCTTTCTTT. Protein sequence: CASSPVGTEAFF.

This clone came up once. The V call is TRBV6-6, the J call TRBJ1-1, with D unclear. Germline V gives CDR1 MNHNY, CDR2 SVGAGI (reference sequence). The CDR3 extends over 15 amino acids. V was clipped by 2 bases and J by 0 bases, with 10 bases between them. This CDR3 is CASSYEGALNTEAFF. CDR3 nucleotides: TGTGCCAGCAGTTACGAGGGAGCGTTGAACACTGAAGCTTTCTTT.

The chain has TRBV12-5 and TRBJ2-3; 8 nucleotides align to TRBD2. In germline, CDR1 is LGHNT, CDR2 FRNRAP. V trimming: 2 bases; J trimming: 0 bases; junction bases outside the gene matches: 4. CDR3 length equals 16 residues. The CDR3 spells CASGLRLATSTDTQYF. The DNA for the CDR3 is TGTGCTAGTGGTTTGAGACTAGCGACTAGCACAGATACGCAGTATTTT.

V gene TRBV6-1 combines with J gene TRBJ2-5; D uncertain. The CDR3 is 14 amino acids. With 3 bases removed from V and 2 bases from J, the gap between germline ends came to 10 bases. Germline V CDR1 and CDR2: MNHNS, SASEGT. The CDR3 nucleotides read TGTGCCAGCAGTGACAACTTTTATCAAGAGACCCAGTACTTC. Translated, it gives CASSDNFYQETQYF.

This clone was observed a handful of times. CDR3 amino acids: CASSEFGHSNSPLHF. The CDR3 region has the DNA TGTGCCAGCAGTGAATTTGGACATTCTAATTCACCCCTCCACTTT. The genes are TRBV6-1 and TRBJ1-6, with D perhaps TRBD1 (5 bases). In germline, CDR1 is MNHNS, CDR2 SASEGT. Trimming stripped 2 bases from V and 6 bases from J, with 11 bases between. There are 15 residues in the CDR3.

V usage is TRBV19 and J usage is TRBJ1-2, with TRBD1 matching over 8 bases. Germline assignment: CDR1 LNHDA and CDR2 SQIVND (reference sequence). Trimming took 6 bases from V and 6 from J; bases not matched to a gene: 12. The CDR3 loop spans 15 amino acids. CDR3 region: CASRNRIGQGNGYTF. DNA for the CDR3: TGTGCCAGTAGGAACCGGATCGGACAGGGAAATGGCTACACCTTC. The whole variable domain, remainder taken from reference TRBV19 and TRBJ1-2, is DGGITQSPKYLFRKEGQNVTLSCEQNLNHDAMYWYRQDPGQGLRLIYYSQIVNDFQKGDIAEGYSVSREKKESFPLTVTSAQKNPTAFYLCASRNRIGQGNGYTFGSGTRLTVV.

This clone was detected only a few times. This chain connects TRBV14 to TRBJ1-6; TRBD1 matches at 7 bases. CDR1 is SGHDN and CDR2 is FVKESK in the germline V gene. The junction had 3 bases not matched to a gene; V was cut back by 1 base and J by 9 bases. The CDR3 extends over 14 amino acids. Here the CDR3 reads CASSQGQGFSPLHF. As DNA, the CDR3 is TGTGCCAGCAGCCAAGGACAGGGTTTTTCACCCCTCCACTTT. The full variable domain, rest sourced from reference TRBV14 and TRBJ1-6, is EAGVTQFPSHSVIEKGQTVTLRCDPISGHDNLYWYRRVMGKEIKFLLHFVKESKQDESGMPNNRFLAERTGGTYSTLKVQPAELEDSGVYFCASSQGQGFSPLHFGNGTRLTVT.

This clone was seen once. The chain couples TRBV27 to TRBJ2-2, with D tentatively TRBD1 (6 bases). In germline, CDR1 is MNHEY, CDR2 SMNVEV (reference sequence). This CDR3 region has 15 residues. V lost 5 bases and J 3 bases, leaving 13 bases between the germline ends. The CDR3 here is CASSARGRDTGELFF. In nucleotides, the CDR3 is TGTGCCAGCAGTGCCAGGGGCCGGGACACCGGGGAGCTGTTTTTT.

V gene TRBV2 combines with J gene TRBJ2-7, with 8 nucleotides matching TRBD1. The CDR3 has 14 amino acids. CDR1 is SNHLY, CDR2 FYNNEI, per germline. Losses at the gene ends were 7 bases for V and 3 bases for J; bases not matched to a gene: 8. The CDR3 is CASISPGQGYEQYV. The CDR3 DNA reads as TGTGCCAGCATCAGCCCCGGACAGGGCTACGAGCAGTACGTC.